This is a list of T cell receptor beta chains from one sample in a study of blood T cell repertoires in COVID-19. Clones were sequenced by immunoSEQ multiplex PCR, and TCRdb holds only the in-frame ones, with some missing. The repertoire holds about 82,000 clones, about 74% seen once, with just over 2.5% in the top ten. Sequenced: peripheral blood. These receptors all come from a human donor with acute or convalescent COVID-19. The donor label of this sample is uncertain. Both conserved end residues are part of each CDR3. A D gene is named only where the DNA matches it firmly. Clone size is shown for a subset of rows, as once, few, many or a class of expanded clone.

clone size: few
J gene: TRBJ2-1
D gene: TRBD2
V gene: TRBV19
CDR3 protein: CASSSGRGPNEQFF
CDR3 DNA: TGTGCCAGTAGCAGCGGGAGAGGGCCCAATGAGCAGTTCTTC

clone size: few
J gene: TRBJ2-2
D gene: TRBD2
V gene: TRBV2
CDR3 protein: CASSVTSGGELFF
CDR3 DNA: TGTGCCAGCAGTGTTACTAGCGGGGGGGAGCTGTTTTTT

clone size: .
J gene: TRBJ2-1
D gene: TRBD2
V gene: TRBV28
CDR3 protein: CASSRIAGAITGEQFF
CDR3 DNA: TGTGCCAGCAGCCGCATAGCGGGGGCCATCACAGGGGAGCAGTTCTTC

clone size: .
J gene: TRBJ1-6
D gene: TRBD1
V gene: TRBV7-9
CDR3 protein: CASSLASGGGSPLHF
CDR3 DNA: TGTGCCAGCAGCTTAGCGTCAGGGGGCGGGTCACCCCTCCACTTT

clone size: .
J gene: TRBJ2-6
D gene: .
V gene: TRBV29-1
CDR3 protein: CSVEDNSGANVLTF
CDR3 DNA: TGCAGCGTTGAAGACAACTCTGGGGCCAACGTCCTGACTTTC

clone size: .
J gene: TRBJ2-1
D gene: .
V gene: TRBV28
CDR3 protein: CASSLSGHNEQFF
CDR3 DNA: TGTGCCAGCAGTTTATCAGGGCACAATGAGCAGTTCTTC

clone size: .
J gene: TRBJ1-2
D gene: .
V gene: TRBV6-6
CDR3 protein: CASSYSIVRLVYGYTF
CDR3 DNA: TGTGCCAGCAGTTACTCGATAGTACGCTTAGTATATGGCTACACCTTC

clone size: .
J gene: TRBJ2-1
D gene: TRBD2
V gene: TRBV5-4
CDR3 protein: CASIPSGGSRSYNEQFF
CDR3 DNA: TGTGCCAGCATTCCTTCGGGGGGGAGCCGCTCCTACAATGAGCAGTTCTTC

clone size: .
J gene: TRBJ2-4
D gene: .
V gene: TRBV6-5
CDR3 protein: CASQGLGSAKNIQYF
CDR3 DNA: TGTGCCAGCCAGGGGTTGGGCTCCGCCAAAAACATTCAGTACTTC

clone size: .
J gene: TRBJ2-1
D gene: TRBD2
V gene: TRBV18
CDR3 protein: CASSPQREGYNEQFF
CDR3 DNA: TGTGCCAGCTCACCACAGCGGGAGGGCTACAATGAGCAGTTCTTC

clone size: .
J gene: TRBJ2-5
D gene: TRBD1
V gene: TRBV6-5
CDR3 protein: CASSRGQGETQYF
CDR3 DNA: TGTGCCAGCAGCCGAGGACAGGGAGAGACCCAGTACTTC

clone size: .
J gene: TRBJ2-5
D gene: .
V gene: TRBV20-1
CDR3 protein: CSVSLQETQYF
CDR3 DNA: TGCAGTGTCTCTTTGCAAGAGACCCAGTACTTC

clone size: .
J gene: TRBJ2-3
D gene: .
V gene: TRBV11-1
CDR3 protein: CASSSAAARDTQYF
CDR3 DNA: TGTGCCAGCAGCTCCGCGGCAGCCCGGGATACGCAGTATTTT

clone size: .
J gene: TRBJ2-1
D gene: .
V gene: TRBV7-2
CDR3 protein: CASSLVGRDNEQFF
CDR3 DNA: TGTGCCAGCAGCTTAGTCGGCAGGGACAATGAGCAGTTCTTC

clone size: .
J gene: TRBJ2-7
D gene: TRBD2
V gene: TRBV18
CDR3 protein: CASSPGLAAEQYF
CDR3 DNA: TGTGCCAGCTCGCCGGGACTAGCAGCCGAGCAGTACTTC

clone size: .
J gene: TRBJ1-4
D gene: .
V gene: TRBV4-2
CDR3 protein: CASSQDARGRGDNEKLFF
CDR3 DNA: TGTGCCAGCAGCCAAGATGCCAGGGGAAGGGGCGATAATGAAAAACTGTTTTTT

clone size: .
J gene: TRBJ1-1
D gene: TRBD1
V gene: TRBV5-5
CDR3 protein: CASTRQGRLMNTEAFF
CDR3 DNA: TGTGCCAGCACGCGACAGGGGCGCCTCATGAACACTGAAGCTTTCTTT

clone size: .
J gene: TRBJ1-2
D gene: .
V gene: TRBV5-4
CDR3 protein: CASSLARGPPNYGYTF
CDR3 DNA: TGTGCCAGCAGCTTGGCCAGGGGCCCCCCTAACTATGGCTACACCTTC

clone size: .
J gene: TRBJ2-1
D gene: TRBD2
V gene: TRBV15
CDR3 protein: CATSRHGLAGGHNEQFF
CDR3 DNA: TGTGCCACCAGCAGACACGGCCTAGCGGGGGGCCACAATGAGCAGTTCTTC

clone size: .
J gene: TRBJ1-2
D gene: .
V gene: TRBV16
CDR3 protein: CASSQILGGGANYGYTF
CDR3 DNA: TGTGCCAGCAGCCAAATCTTAGGCGGAGGAGCTAACTATGGCTACACCTTC

clone size: .
J gene: TRBJ2-7
D gene: TRBD1
V gene: TRBV16
CDR3 protein: CASSTGVEFEQYF
CDR3 DNA: TGTGCCAGCAGCACAGGGGTAGAGTTCGAGCAGTACTTC

clone size: .
J gene: TRBJ1-1
D gene: .
V gene: TRBV7-3
CDR3 protein: CASSWNRGTEAFF
CDR3 DNA: TGTGCCAGCAGCTGGAACCGGGGAACTGAAGCTTTCTTT

clone size: .
J gene: TRBJ2-1
D gene: .
V gene: TRBV29-1
CDR3 protein: CSGRQGLYNEQFF
CDR3 DNA: TGCAGCGGACGACAGGGACTCTACAATGAGCAGTTCTTC

clone size: .
J gene: TRBJ2-7
D gene: TRBD2
V gene: TRBV7-2
CDR3 protein: CASSPREVSYEQYF
CDR3 DNA: TGTGCCAGCAGCCCCCGGGAGGTGTCCTACGAGCAGTACTTC

clone size: .
J gene: TRBJ1-4
D gene: .
V gene: TRBV24-1
CDR3 protein: CATSAGSATNEKLFF
CDR3 DNA: TGTGCCACCAGTGCGGGTAGTGCAACTAATGAAAAACTGTTTTTT

clone size: once
J gene: TRBJ2-2
D gene: TRBD1
V gene: TRBV19
CDR3 protein: CASARDRNTGELFF
CDR3 DNA: TGTGCCAGTGCCCGGGACAGGAACACCGGGGAGCTGTTTTTT

clone size: .
J gene: TRBJ2-6
D gene: .
V gene: TRBV19
CDR3 protein: CASSLGGRGSTNVLTF
CDR3 DNA: TGTGCCAGTAGCCTTGGGGGCAGGGGTTCGACCAACGTCCTGACTTTC

clone size: .
J gene: TRBJ2-5
D gene: TRBD1
V gene: TRBV29-1
CDR3 protein: CSVDPQGAETQYF
CDR3 DNA: TGCAGCGTGGATCCCCAGGGGGCAGAGACCCAGTACTTC

clone size: .
J gene: TRBJ1-1
D gene: .
V gene: TRBV5-4
CDR3 protein: CASSPPGVKAEAFF
CDR3 DNA: TGTGCCAGCAGCCCACCTGGAGTGAAGGCTGAAGCTTTCTTT

clone size: .
J gene: TRBJ1-2
D gene: .
V gene: TRBV6-2/TRBV6-3
CDR3 protein: CASSYDLRYGYTF
CDR3 DNA: TGTGCCAGCAGTTACGATCTGCGCTATGGCTACACCTTC

clone size: few
J gene: TRBJ2-1
D gene: TRBD1
V gene: TRBV28
CDR3 protein: CASRSGTGYNEQFF
CDR3 DNA: TGTGCCAGCAGATCCGGGACAGGCTACAATGAGCAGTTCTTC